This T cell receptor (beta chain) was captured in a study of OX40 agonist ivuxolimab in advanced cancers. Background on the study: In this cohort, patients received ivuxolimab, an agonistic anti-OX40 (CD134) antibody. Dose-escalation subjects each had hepatocellular carcinoma, melanoma, renal cell or head and neck cancer.

This clone has only a few counts. Blood draws occurred at baseline, cycle 4 day 1, and cycle 7 day 1. The CDR3 has 18 amino acids. V shed 0 bases, J shed 10 bases, and the junction held 15 bases outside the gene matches. CDR1 ENHRY and CDR2 SYGVKD come from the germline V gene. Some clones are missing from TCRdb's copy, which holds only in-frame ones; the method was immunoSEQ multiplex PCR. The sample consists of 65,000 to 80,000 clones, 84% of them appearing once. The gene calls are TRBV10-3 and TRBJ1-6; 7 bases line up with TRBD1. The source material was CD4+ or CD8+ T cells sorted from blood, sampled in a trial of the OX40 agonist ivuxolimab. The origin of this receptor is an adult with an advanced solid tumor such as melanoma, head and neck, liver or kidney cancer. Here the CDR3 DNA reads TGTGCCATCAGTGAGTCCCGAATTGACAGGGAGATGAGGTCACCCCTCCACTTT. Its protein product is CAISESRIDREMRSPLHF.